The T cell receptor beta chain under discussion was sequenced for a study of technical replicates of blood from a few donors. TCRdb's copy holds only in-frame clones and misses some; the assay was immunoSEQ multiplex PCR. The sample shows tens of thousands of clones, roughly 98% of them seen only once. CDR1 and CDR2 from the germline V gene are SNHLY and FYNNEI. The CDR3 is 18 residues long. V lost 1 base to trimming and J lost 8 bases, with 26 bases between them. This rearrangement joins TRBV2 to TRBJ2-5; D might be TRBD2 (6 bases). The receptor's source is a human donor in good health. The sequenced sample consisted of T cells isolated from PBMCs. Here the CDR3 DNA reads TGTGCCAGCAGTGAAGAGTCGAGACCAACCCCCCGCGGGGATACCCAGTACTTC. Residues: CASSEESRPTPRGDTQYF.